A selection of T cell receptor beta chains follows, all from one sample in a study of regulatory T cells in long-lasting Graves disease. TCRdb re-derived calls from the multiplex PCR reads in MiXCR, one entry per CDR3 protein. The sample has hundreds of thousands of distinct CDR3 sequences, about 16% seen once; the top ten hold more than 15%. These data also formed part of another study, on T cells in Graves' hyperthyroidism and ophthalmopathy.

The starting material was peripheral blood mononuclear cells (PBMCs), obtained at new diagnosis, from a patient treated with antithyroid drugs. These receptors came from a woman younger than 45 with Graves disease. The CDR3 runs from the conserved cysteine through the conserved F or W. D genes are given only for firm matches. For some rows the clone size is stated as once, few or many, or as a class when expanded; others skip it.

TRBV19	TRBJ2-7	NA	NA	CASSIARSQGDEQYF	TGTGCCAGTAGTATAGCGCGGTCGCAGGGCGACGAGCAGTACTTC
TRBV6-1	TRBJ2-7	many	NA	CASSRPASSYEQYF	TGTGCCAGCAGTAGGCCGGCTAGCTCCTACGAGCAGTACTTC
TRBV27	TRBJ2-5	many	NA	CASSKSSTGHTPRETQYF	TGTGCCAGCAGTAAATCTTCGACAGGTCATACACCTCGGGAGACCCAGTACTTC
TRBV7-2	TRBJ1-3	many	TRBD1	CASSIWTGGGNTIYF	TGTGCCAGCAGCATATGGACAGGGGGCGGAAACACCATATATTTT
TRBV20-1	TRBJ2-7	NA	NA	CSATSWGSNYEQYF	TGCAGTGCTACCTCATGGGGGTCGAATTACGAGCAGTACTTC
TRBV19	TRBJ1-5	NA	NA	CASKEVSVSVNQPQHF	TGTGCCAGTAAGGAGGTATCGGTAAGCGTGAACCAGCCCCAGCATTTT
TRBV6-1	TRBJ2-3	many	NA	CASSTETSTDTQYF	TGTGCCAGCAGTACCGAGACAAGCACAGATACGCAGTATTTT
TRBV4-3	TRBJ2-3	NA	TRBD2	CASSQDTAGGLRDTQYF	TGCGCCAGCAGCCAAGACACGGCGGGAGGTCTCAGGGATACGCAGTATTTT
TRBV28	TRBJ1-2	many	NA	CASSLHSMGSGYTF	TGTGCCAGCAGTTTACACTCTATGGGGTCCGGCTACACCTTC
TRBV2	TRBJ1-4	many	NA	CARQTTGGSTNEKLFF	TGTGCCAGACAGACAACCGGGGGGTCGACTAATGAAAAACTGTTTTTT
TRBV20-1	TRBJ2-7	few	NA	CSARGRRRGEQYF	TGCAGTGCTAGAGGAAGGCGACGGGGAGAGCAGTACTTC
TRBV7-2	TRBJ2-7	many	TRBD1	CASSRPGTGKSYEQYF	TGTGCCAGCAGCCGCCCCGGGACAGGGAAATCCTACGAGCAGTACTTC
TRBV11-2	TRBJ2-7	many	TRBD2	CASSSSGRYEQYF	TGTGCCAGCAGCTCTAGCGGGAGGTACGAGCAGTACTTC
TRBV13	TRBJ2-1	few	NA	CASGEVAASYNEQFF	TGTGCCAGCGGAGAGGTAGCGGCGTCCTACAATGAGCAGTTCTTC
TRBV9	TRBJ2-5	many	TRBD2	CASSAQPGEGLETQYF	TGTGCCAGCAGCGCCCAGCCGGGGGAGGGCCTTGAGACCCAGTACTTC
TRBV14	TRBJ2-3	NA	NA	CASSRDGPRSQYF	TGTGCCAGCAGCCGGGACGGCCCAAGGTCGCAGTATTTT
TRBV29-1	TRBJ1-1	few	NA	CSVEELGRGNTEAFF	TGCAGCGTTGAAGAGCTCGGGAGGGGGAACACTGAAGCTTTCTTT
TRBV7-9	TRBJ2-7	many	NA	CASSPLLTGTSYEQYF	TGTGCCAGCAGCCCCCTATTGACAGGGACTTCCTACGAGCAGTACTTC
TRBV27	TRBJ1-4	many	NA	CASSLSWKGQKLFF	TGTGCCAGCAGTTTATCTTGGAAGGGGCAAAAACTGTTTTTT
TRBV6-2/TRBV6-3	TRBJ1-5	few	NA	CAIQAKTHQPQHF	TGTGCCATACAGGCGAAAACTCATCAGCCCCAGCATTTT
TRBV27	TRBJ1-1	NA	NA	CASSLHGSLGVPGTEAFF	TGTGCCAGCAGTTTACATGGGTCTTTAGGGGTCCCGGGGACTGAAGCTTTCTTT
TRBV12-3/TRBV12-4	TRBJ1-4	few	NA	CASSRTVGANEKLFF	TGTGCCAGCAGTCGGACAGTCGGGGCTAATGAAAAACTGTTTTTT
TRBV2	TRBJ1-2	many	NA	CASRERGEPNYGYTF	TGTGCCAGCAGGGAACGTGGGGAGCCGAACTATGGCTACACCTTC
TRBV24-1	TRBJ2-6	many	NA	CATSLSSGANVLTF	TGTGCCACCAGTTTAAGCTCTGGGGCCAACGTCCTGACTTTC
TRBV2	TRBJ2-2	NA	NA	CASTTGWGSSTGELFF	TGTGCCAGCACTACCGGTTGGGGGTCGAGCACCGGGGAGCTGTTTTTT
TRBV2	TRBJ1-1	many	TRBD1	CASSAVTGKITEAFF	TGTGCCAGCAGTGCCGTGACAGGGAAGATCACTGAAGCTTTCTTT
TRBV19	TRBJ1-2	NA	NA	CASSLNSAYGYTF	TGTGCCAGTAGTTTGAACAGCGCCTATGGCTACACCTTC
TRBV7-2	TRBJ2-7	few	TRBD1	CASSLGGQGRSYEQYF	TGTGCCAGCAGCTTAGGAGGACAGGGTCGTTCCTACGAGCAGTACTTC
TRBV3-1	TRBJ2-2	NA	NA	CASGNTGELFF	TGTGCCAGCGGGAACACCGGGGAGCTGTTTTTT
TRBV7-2	TRBJ2-1	few	NA	CASSLSGGGPYNEQFF	TGTGCCAGCAGCCTCTCGGGTGGGGGACCCTACAATGAGCAGTTCTTC
TRBV19	TRBJ2-1	NA	NA	CASSIDRGTVYNEQFF	TGTGCCAGTAGTATAGATCGCGGGACTGTCTACAATGAGCAGTTCTTC
TRBV20-1	TRBJ2-5	NA	NA	CSARRTVQETQYF	TGCAGTGCCCGGAGGACGGTCCAAGAGACCCAGTACTTC
TRBV28	TRBJ2-7	many	NA	CASSVSWEQYF	TGTGCCAGCAGTGTGTCATGGGAGCAGTACTTC
TRBV2	TRBJ2-7	many	TRBD1	CASRALLDRAAYEQYF	TGTGCCAGCAGGGCTTTACTCGACAGGGCGGCCTACGAGCAGTACTTC
TRBV6-1	TRBJ2-2	many	NA	CASSPSGETGELFF	TGTGCCAGCAGTCCATCGGGGGAGACCGGGGAGCTGTTTTTT
TRBV6-2/TRBV6-3	TRBJ2-3	NA	NA	CASSYARPGDTQYF	TGTGCCAGCAGTTACGCCCGACCTGGGGATACGCAGTATTTT
TRBV10-3	TRBJ1-2	NA	TRBD1	CAISGGQGLFSGYTF	TGTGCCATCAGTGGGGGACAGGGCCTCTTCTCTGGCTACACCTTC
TRBV3-1	TRBJ2-1	NA	TRBD2	CASSRLGSGNEQFF	TGTGCCAGCAGCCGGTTGGGTAGCGGGAATGAGCAGTTCTTC
TRBV14	TRBJ2-3	NA	NA	CASSLFSLDTQYF	TGTGCCAGCAGCCTATTTAGCCTCGATACGCAGTATTTT
TRBV5-1	TRBJ2-5	once	TRBD1	CASSSGQAGNLETQYF	TGCGCCAGCAGCTCGGGACAGGCCGGCAACTTAGAGACCCAGTACTTC
TRBV28	TRBJ1-5	NA	NA	CASIRSDQERPQHF	TGTGCCAGCATTCGGTCGGACCAAGAACGGCCCCAGCATTTT